This entry is about one T cell receptor beta chain. Its matching antigen is unknown. The conserved phenylalanine or tryptophan normally closing the CDR3 is absent here, so this likely arose from a read error. Total RNA (roughly 530 ng) served as template for TCR beta cDNA synthesis primed by a constant-region primer. Modified slightly, ARM-PCR produced TCR beta libraries over three nested multiplex PCR rounds. TRBV1-TRBV30 forward primers paired with a C-beta reverse primer were used in the first two PCR rounds, which ran roughly 9 cycles each. TCRdb reprocessed the multiplex PCR reads with MiXCR, giving one entry per CDR3 protein. The table has 85,000 to 100,000 distinct CDR3 sequences, about 70% seen once; the top ten hold 27%. From approximately 20-30 mg of unsorted bulk tissue, DNA and RNA were co-extracted together. The record originates from a study of tumor-infiltrating lymphocytes in primary liver carcinoma. Overall study: Patients of both sexes were 30 to 69 years old. Samples produced roughly 3.65 to 7.5 million productive TCRbeta reads, comparable across tissue types. Points from the study as a whole: Tumors carried a top-250-clone fraction significantly exceeding that of blood (p = 0.039). Tumor-blood pairs (like tumor-adjacent pairs) overlapped less than tumor region pairs did.

The trim removed 5 bases at V and 9 bases at J, leaving 9 bases unmatched. The CDR3 spans 14 residues. The clonotype was recovered from a man aged 35 to 55 with primary liver carcinoma and hepatitis B virus infection. The genes are TRBV12-3 or TRBV12-4 and TRBJ2-1, with 8 bases fitting TRBD2. The sequenced material came from tumor-adjacent normal liver tissue. As DNA, the CDR3 is TGTGCCAGCAGTGATAGCGGGGTTTTGGGTGAGCAGTTCTCC. Its protein product is CASSDSGVLGEQFS.